The 22 T cell receptor beta chains below were found in one sample sequenced in a study of blood T cell repertoires in COVID-19 (TCRdb year 2020). The method was the immunoSEQ multiplex PCR assay. Held by TCRdb, this immuneACCESS table contains in-frame sequences only and omits some clones. Under half of the omission traces to an unresolved V gene where checked; the cause of the rest is unknown. Across this sample there are 200,000 to 300,000 clones, with 84% seen only once. Under 5% of the sample rests with the top ten. The sequenced sample was peripheral blood. These receptors all stem from a middle-aged man with acute or convalescent COVID-19.

The J gene is TRBJ1-6, the V gene TRBV11-2, with 7 nucleotides matching TRBD1. The junction had 18 bases not matched to a gene; V was cut back by 3 bases and J by 7 bases. Germline V gene sequence: CDR1 SGHAT, CDR2 FQNNGV. The CDR3 loop spans 19 amino acids. The CDR3, as DNA: TGTGCCAGCAGCTTTTTACCCCAGGTGGGACAGTCCCAAAATTCACCCCTCCACTTT. Translated: CASSFLPQVGQSQNSPLHF.

The V call is TRBV5-5, the J call TRBJ2-5, with 14 bases identical to TRBD2. V was pared by 1 base and J by 5 bases, with 10 bases of the junction left unmatched. Germline lookup yields CDR1 SGHKS and CDR2 YYEKEE (reference sequence). CDR3 size: 18 residues. CDR3 protein: CASSLTITRTSGGETQYF. CDR3 coding DNA: TGTGCCAGCAGCTTGACCATAACAAGGACTAGCGGGGGGGAGACCCAGTACTTC.

J is TRBJ1-2 and V is TRBV6-5; D unclear. This CDR3 spans 14 amino acids. V was clipped by 0 bases and J by 4 bases, with 9 bases between them. Looked up from germline, CDR1 is MNHEY and CDR2 is SVGAGI. The CDR3 is CASSYSPGSYGYTF. The DNA for the CDR3 is TGTGCCAGCAGTTACTCCCCCGGTTCCTATGGCTACACCTTC.

The chain carries TRBV7-9 and TRBJ2-7; D is undetermined. The CDR3 has 14 residues. Per the germline V gene, CDR1 is SEHNR and CDR2 is FQNEAQ (reference sequence). V gave up 4 bases and J gave up 0 bases, with 10 bases separating them. CDR3 region: CASSSTLNSYEQYF. The CDR3 DNA is TGTGCCAGCAGCTCCACTCTGAACTCCTACGAGCAGTACTTC.

This clone was counted only a few times. The rearrangement uses TRBV10-3 and TRBJ1-5; 8 bases align to TRBD1. This CDR3 is 15 amino acids long. CDR1 and CDR2 (germline): ENHRY, SYGVKD. J was trimmed by 5 bases and V by 2 bases; bases with no gene match: 5. The CDR3 sequence: CAISEGRGRHQPQHF. The DNA of the CDR3 is TGTGCCATCAGTGAGGGCAGGGGGCGACATCAGCCCCAGCATTTT.

The genes are TRBV11-2 and TRBJ1-2, with D maybe TRBD1 (5 bases). Germline CDR1 and CDR2: SGHAT and FQNNGV. The length of the CDR3 is 14 residues. Trimming left V 1 base short and J 8 bases short, with 14 bases between. The CDR3 DNA reads TGTGCCAGCAGCTTAGGGGGAACAGGACGCGGCTACACCTTC. Its translation: CASSLGGTGRGYTF.

The V and J genes are TRBV11-2 and TRBJ2-3; 9 bases fit TRBD2. CDR1 SGHAT and CDR2 FQNNGV come from the germline V gene. The CDR3 runs to 16 residues. V shed 5 bases and J 0 bases; nucleotides not matched to a gene: 6. CDR3: CASSLSGRTSTDTQYF. DNA for the CDR3: TGTGCCAGCAGCCTAAGCGGGAGGACTAGCACAGATACGCAGTATTTT.

V usage is TRBV7-9 and J usage is TRBJ2-7, with 9 bases matching TRBD2. Trimming cost V 0 bases and J 7 bases; bases outside gene matches: 10. CDR1 SEHNR and CDR2 FQNEAQ come from the germline V gene (reference sequence). The CDR3 length is 16 residues. CDR3 sequence (DNA): TGTGCCAGCAGCTTAGCTTTTGGGCGGGAGGGCAATGAGCAGTACTTC. It is translated as CASSLAFGREGNEQYF.

This clone was picked up one time. The chain couples TRBV30 to TRBJ2-2; TRBD2 aligns across 10 bases. The CDR3 sequence is 17 residues long. Germline CDR1 is GTSNPN and CDR2 is SVGIG (reference sequence). J gave up 2 bases and V 0 bases, and 6 bases lay outside the gene matches. The CDR3 here is CAWSVRTSGYNTGELFF. CDR3 nucleotides: TGTGCCTGGAGTGTACGGACTAGCGGTTACAACACCGGGGAGCTGTTTTTT.

The chain carries TRBV7-2 and TRBJ2-7; no clear D gene. The CDR3 consists of 14 residues. Trimming shortened V by 1 base and J by 5 bases, and 12 bases separated the two germline ends. CDR1 and CDR2 (germline): SGHTA, FQGNSA. This chain's CDR3 is CASSLDFSRDEQYF. The CDR3, as DNA: TGTGCCAGCAGCTTAGACTTCTCCCGGGACGAGCAGTACTTC.

The rearrangement uses TRBV30 and TRBJ2-3; 8 bases are a match to TRBD2. V shed 7 bases and J 2 bases; nucleotides not matched to a gene: 14. The CDR3 has 16 residues. Germline loops: CDR1 GTSNPN, CDR2 SVGIG (reference sequence). The CDR3 here is CALTGGRGAYTDTQYF. In nucleotides, the CDR3 is TGTGCCTTGACCGGGGGGCGGGGGGCCTACACAGATACGCAGTATTTT.

This rearrangement joins TRBV25-1 to TRBJ1-1, with a possible D match to TRBD1 (6 bases). Trimming removed 6 bases from V and 7 bases from J, with 15 bases in between. This CDR3 comprises 13 residues. Germline assignment: CDR1 MGHDK and CDR2 SYGVNS. Here the CDR3 reads CASRHRDEGEAFF. DNA of the CDR3: TGTGCCAGCAGGCACAGGGACGAGGGTGAAGCTTTCTTT. Variable domain in full (rest from reference TRBV25-1 and TRBJ1-1): EADIYQTPRYLVIGTGKKITLECSQTMGHDKMYWYQQDPGMELHLIHYSYGVNSTEKGDLSSESTVSRIRTEHFPLTLESARPSHTSQYLCASRHRDEGEAFFGQGTRLTVV.

The chain employs TRBV21-1 and TRBJ1-6. TRBV21-1 is annotated as a pseudogene. This CDR3 contains 16 residues. DNA for the CDR3: TGTGCCAGCAGCCCCTCCGGGTATTCCTATAATTCACCCCTCCACTTT. Amino acid sequence: CASSPSGYSYNSPLHF.

The CDR3, as DNA: TGTGCCAGCAGCCATGGGACAGGGGAAGGATATGGCTACACCTTC. This gives the protein CASSHGTGEGYGYTF. V and J are TRBV4-2 and TRBJ1-2, with 10 bases fitting TRBD1. In germline, CDR1 is LGHNA, CDR2 YNFKEQ. V shed 3 bases and J 5 bases; nucleotides not matched to a gene: 6. CDR3 length: 15 amino acids.

The CDR3 region is CASSPGGLSEAFF. DNA of the CDR3: TGTGCCAGCTCACCAGGGGGCCTCAGTGAAGCTTTCTTT. The chain carries TRBV18 and TRBJ1-1; the D gene is possibly TRBD1 (6 bases). The V end was cut by 2 bases, the J end by 7 bases, with 11 bases between. CDR1 is KGHSH, CDR2 LQKENI, per germline. This CDR3 region has 13 residues.

V gene TRBV15 combines with J gene TRBJ2-7, with D possibly TRBD2 on 5 matching bases. CDR1 and CDR2 from the germline V gene are LNHNV and YYDKDF (reference sequence). The V end was cut by 6 bases, the J end by 3 bases, with 12 bases between. This CDR3 region has 13 residues. The CDR3 DNA reads as TGTGCCACCAGTCGGGATTTTGGCTACGAGCAGTACTTC. This sequence encodes CATSRDFGYEQYF.

The chain uses TRBV4-2 and TRBJ1-1; D gene ambiguous. The CDR3 is 12 amino acids. Germline CDR1 LGHNA, CDR2 YNFKEQ. V lost 0 bases and J lost 8, with 7 bases in between. This chain's CDR3 is CASSQDLTEAFF. The CDR3 DNA reads as TGTGCCAGCAGCCAAGATTTAACAGAAGCTTTCTTT.

V is TRBV9 and J is TRBJ2-3; D is possibly TRBD2 (5 bases). Germline V gives CDR1 SGDLS, CDR2 YYNGEE. The CDR3 has 15 amino acids. V lost 0 bases and J lost 0, with 8 bases in between. The CDR3 DNA follows: TGTGCCAGCAGCGTAGATGGCGGGAGCACAGATACGCAGTATTTT. Its protein is CASSVDGGSTDTQYF.

The chain combines TRBV20-1 with TRBJ2-7; TRBD2 matches at 8 bases. Looked up from germline, CDR1 is DFQATT and CDR2 is SNEGSKA (reference sequence). The CDR3 covers 14 residues. Trimming removed 3 bases from V and 0 bases from J; junction bases left unmatched: 4. In DNA form, the CDR3 reads TGCAGTGCTAGTCGCCTAGCGGGCTCCTACGAGCAGTACTTC. Residues: CSASRLAGSYEQYF.

This clone has a single count. The chain combines TRBV5-6 with TRBJ1-2; D remains unclear. V was pared by 3 bases and J by 6 bases, with 15 bases between. The CDR3 loop spans 14 amino acids. The germline V gene encodes CDR1 SGHDT and CDR2 YYEEEE. CDR3 residues: CASSYGLGRDGYTF. Written as DNA, the CDR3 is TGTGCCAGCAGCTACGGGTTGGGGAGAGATGGCTACACCTTC.

This clone was detected a few times. The chain recombines TRBV29-1 with TRBJ2-7; TRBD2 aligns across 9 bases. V lost 4 bases to trimming and J lost 4 bases; unmatched junction nucleotides: 2. Germline values: CDR1 SQVTM, CDR2 ANQGSEA. CDR3 length: 12 residues. Here the CDR3 DNA reads TGCAGCGTTGTTAGCGGGAGTTACGAGCAGTACTTC. This codes for CSVVSGSYEQYF.

The J gene is TRBJ2-1, the V gene TRBV6-4; 11 positions agree with TRBD2. This CDR3 is built from 15 residues. Germline trimming cut 6 bases from V and 5 bases from J; bases unmatched to any gene: 6. CDR1 is MRHNA, CDR2 SNTAGT, per germline. CDR3 protein: CASSPGTSGDNEQFF. DNA of the CDR3: TGTGCCAGCAGCCCCGGGACTAGCGGAGACAATGAGCAGTTCTTC.